One and the same sample provided the 20 T cell receptor beta chains below, sequenced in a study of cytomegalovirus exposure and HLA in healthy donors. The PCR employed 60 Vbeta primers together with 13 Jbeta primers. Profiling relied on immunoSEQ multiplex PCR, and the TCRdb table lists in-frame clones only, not all of them. In the table there are roughly 130,000 clones, more than 60% of which are singletons. Sequenced: PBMCs. The source of these receptors is a woman between 35 and 50 years old in good health and CMV-seropositive.

The rearrangement links TRBV6-5 to TRBJ2-1, with 8 bases aligning to TRBD2. The CDR3 has 12 amino acids. Germline V gene sequence: CDR1 MNHEY, CDR2 SVGAGI. V lost 0 bases and J lost 14; bases outside the gene matches: 3. The CDR3 DNA reads as TGTGCCAGCAGTTACTCGCGGGAGGTGGAGTTCTTC. Residues: CASSYSREVEFF.

With respect to this clone: Distinct nucleotide sequences in the sample also encode this CDR3. The V and J genes are TRBV7-2 and TRBJ1-2; D is possibly TRBD1 (5 bases). V lost 4 bases to trimming and J lost 4 bases, with 10 bases between them. CDR3 length equals 13 residues. Germline assignment: CDR1 SGHTA and CDR2 FQGNSA. CDR3 region: CASSSRGGYGYTF. CDR3 nucleotides: TGTGCCAGCAGCTCCCGCGGGGGCTATGGCTACACCTTC.

This clone was counted once. The V call is TRBV28, the J call TRBJ2-3, with 9 bases matching TRBD1. This CDR3 has 12 residues. The ends lost 4 bases at V and 10 bases at J; junction bases unmatched: 3. Germline values: CDR1 MDHEN, CDR2 SYDVKM. The chain's CDR3 is CASSSGTGSQYF. In DNA, the CDR3 is TGTGCCAGCAGTTCCGGGACAGGGTCGCAGTATTTT.

The gene calls are TRBV5-4 and TRBJ1-1; TRBD1 might be the D (6 bases). Germline CDR1 SGHNT, CDR2 YYREEE (reference sequence). There are 17 residues in the CDR3. V gave up 4 bases and J gave up 1 base, with 20 bases separating them. The CDR3 region has the DNA TGTGCCAGCAGCCCGAGAGCAGGGGAAGTAGGGAACACTGAAGCTTTCTTT. Amino acids: CASSPRAGEVGNTEAFF. The full variable domain, rest sourced from reference TRBV5-4 and TRBJ1-1, is ETGVTQSPTHLIKTRGQQVTLRCSSQSGHNTVSWYQQALGQGPQFIFQYYREEENGRGNFPPRFSGLQFPNYSSELNVNALELDDSALYLCASSPRAGEVGNTEAFFGQGTRLTVV.

The rearrangement joins TRBV21-1 to TRBJ1-6; the D segment call TRBD1 is taken from the table without a DNA check. TRBV21-1 is termed a pseudogene. The CDR3 extends over 16 amino acids. For the CDR3, the DNA is TGTGCCAGCAGCAAAGCCAACGGGACATTCAGTTCACCCCTCCACTTT. It translates to CASSKANGTFSSPLHF.

The chain couples TRBV2 to TRBJ1-5; 7 bases are shared with TRBD1. CDR1 is SNHLY and CDR2 is FYNNEI in the germline V gene. The V gene end was trimmed by 2 bases and the J gene end by 4 bases; junction bases not matched to a gene: 5. The CDR3 covers 15 residues. CDR3 protein: CASSERQGENQPQHF. CDR3 DNA sequence: TGTGCCAGCAGTGAACGGCAGGGGGAGAATCAGCCCCAGCATTTT.

Only one count was recorded for this clone. This chain connects TRBV9 to TRBJ1-2, with a tentative D call TRBD1 (5 bases). In germline, CDR1 is SGDLS, CDR2 YYNGEE. Trimming took 6 bases from V and 4 from J, leaving 16 bases between them. This CDR3 is built from 14 residues. The CDR3 sequence is CASTRTSDPYGYTF. The CDR3 DNA reads as TGTGCCAGCACCCGGACATCCGACCCCTATGGCTACACCTTC.

The genes are TRBV4-1 and TRBJ1-6, with 12 bases fitting TRBD1. V lost 5 bases to trimming and J lost 7 bases; unmatched junction nucleotides: 6. Per the germline V gene, CDR1 is MGHRA and CDR2 is YSYEKL. CDR3 size: 16 residues. CDR3 loop: CASSKGQGAVNSPLHF. The CDR3 nucleotides are TGCGCCAGCAGCAAGGGACAGGGGGCGGTGAATTCACCCCTCCACTTT.

The genes are TRBV4-1 and TRBJ2-1; TRBD2 matches at 9 bases. CDR3 length: 16 residues. Germline CDR1 is MGHRA and CDR2 is YSYEKL. With 8 bases clipped from V and 0 bases from J, the junction kept 8 bases outside the gene matches. CDR3 nucleotide sequence: TGCGCCAGCCGACCCGGGCGGGGGGGCTCCTACAATGAGCAGTTCTTC. Protein sequence: CASRPGRGGSYNEQFF.

The chain recombines TRBV18 with TRBJ1-1; D possibly corresponds to TRBD1 (5 bases). The length of the CDR3 is 14 residues. Germline V gene lookup returns CDR1 KGHSH and CDR2 LQKENI. Trimming pared 1 base from V and 7 bases from J, leaving 13 bases between. CDR3 region: CASSPQKGQDEAFF. The DNA of the CDR3 is TGTGCCAGCTCACCACAGAAGGGGCAGGATGAAGCTTTCTTT.

The gene calls are TRBV5-1 and TRBJ1-4; a weak D match, TRBD1 (6 bases). CDR1 is SGHRS and CDR2 is YFSETQ in the germline V gene. The CDR3 contains 15 residues. V dropped 0 bases and J dropped 6 bases, with 12 bases sitting between them. CDR3 amino acids: CASSLEAGGDEKLFF. The CDR3 DNA sequence: TGCGCCAGCAGCTTGGAGGCGGGGGGCGATGAAAAACTGTTTTTT.

The rearrangement joins TRBV2 to TRBJ2-1; TRBD2 aligns across 10 bases. The V gene end was trimmed by 6 bases and the J gene end by 7 bases; junction bases not matched to a gene: 9. Germline CDR1 SNHLY, CDR2 FYNNEI. The CDR3 extends over 15 amino acids. The chain's CDR3 is CASRAQGSGGNEQFF. CDR3 in DNA: TGTGCCAGCAGGGCCCAAGGTAGCGGGGGGAATGAGCAGTTCTTC.

This clone was found a few times. The chain couples TRBV9 to TRBJ1-2; 8 bases fit TRBD1. There are 13 residues in the CDR3. Germline CDR1 is SGDLS and CDR2 is YYNGEE. V trimming: 4 bases; J trimming: 8 bases; junction bases outside the gene matches: 7. CDR3 in amino acids: CASSLRTGNGYTF. CDR3 bases: TGTGCCAGCAGCCTAAGGACAGGGAACGGCTACACCTTC.

The chain employs TRBV6-1 and TRBJ2-2, with 9 bases identical to TRBD1. Germline assignment: CDR1 MNHNS and CDR2 SASEGT. The CDR3 runs to 15 residues. V lost 6 bases, J lost 5 bases, and 7 bases stayed unmatched. CDR3 DNA sequence: TGTGCCAGCAGAGACGACAGGGGGTATACCGGGGAGCTGTTTTTT. Encoded protein: CASRDDRGYTGELFF.

The V gene is TRBV7-6, the J gene TRBJ2-3; 11 positions agree with TRBD2. In germline, CDR1 is SGHVS, CDR2 FNYEAQ. The CDR3 contains 17 residues. Losses at the gene ends were 5 bases for V and 3 bases for J; bases not matched to a gene: 10. CDR3 residues: CASSQLLAGGPTDTQYF. The CDR3 DNA is TGTGCCAGCAGCCAACTCTTAGCGGGGGGGCCAACAGATACGCAGTATTTT.

This clone has only a few counts. The chain employs TRBV29-1 and TRBJ1-2; no definite D call. CDR1 is SQVTM, CDR2 ANQGSEA, per germline. CDR3 length: 13 residues. The V gene lost 7 bases and the J gene lost 4 bases, with 16 bases spanning the gap. CDR3 residues: CSAWKEAPYGYTF. The CDR3 DNA reads as TGCAGCGCCTGGAAGGAGGCCCCCTATGGCTACACCTTC.

This sequence joins TRBV5-1 and TRBJ1-6, with TRBD1 identical over 8 bases. This CDR3 is built from 14 residues. The J segment lost 8 bases and the V segment lost 2 bases, leaving 3 bases of the junction unmatched. Germline CDR1 SGHRS, CDR2 YFSETQ. CDR3 in DNA: TGCGCCAGCAGCTTCGGACAGGGTCATTCACCCCTCCACTTT. This sequence encodes CASSFGQGHSPLHF.

The rearrangement uses TRBV19 and TRBJ2-2, with TRBD1 identical over 9 bases. The CDR3 runs 14 residues. The V segment lost 5 bases and the J segment 6 bases; nucleotides outside the gene matches: 4. CDR1 is LNHDA and CDR2 is SQIVND in the germline V gene (reference sequence). CDR3 sequence reads: CASSWDRVSGELFF. As DNA, the CDR3 is TGTGCCAGTAGTTGGGACAGGGTCTCCGGGGAGCTGTTTTTT. The full variable domain, with the rest looked up from reference TRBV19 and TRBJ2-2, is DGGITQSPKYLFRKEGQNVTLSCEQNLNHDAMYWYRQDPGQGLRLIYYSQIVNDFQKGDIAEGYSVSREKKESFPLTVTSAQKNPTAFYLCASSWDRVSGELFFGEGSRLTVL.

This chain uses TRBV6-5 with TRBJ1-1; D perhaps matches TRBD1 (5 bases). The length of the CDR3 is 14 residues. Trimming removed 6 bases at V and 4 bases at J, with 15 bases between. Germline assignment: CDR1 MNHEY and CDR2 SVGAGI. This CDR3 is CASRLQAGITEAFF. The CDR3 region has the DNA TGTGCCAGCAGGTTACAGGCGGGGATCACTGAAGCTTTCTTT.

The chain links TRBV7-8 to TRBJ1-3, with a weak D call TRBD1 (6 bases). The CDR3 extends over 15 amino acids. Germline values: CDR1 SGHVS, CDR2 FQNEAQ. Trimming took 5 bases from V and 4 from J, leaving 15 bases between them. CDR3 bases: TGTGCCAGCAGCACCTCCAGGGGTTCCGGAAACACCATATATTTT. Protein sequence: CASSTSRGSGNTIYF.